The clone carrying this TCR beta chain was counted ten times or more. Its antigen is undetermined. The unsorted libraries were made from 2 million PBMCs kept at -80 C. The data belong to a study of neurological immune-mediated disorders. General study points: HTLV-1-associated myelopathy had the most TCR clonal expansion, while multiple sclerosis had the least, a level that fell below healthy controls. One cluster of related CDR3 sequences contained, by phylogenetic grouping, the repertoires of 18 of 34 multiple sclerosis patients and formed a possible signature.

TCRdb used MiXCR to reprocess the 5' RACE reads, holding one entry per CDR3 protein. The sample includes about 82,000 distinct CDR3 sequences, 2.6% of them seen just once. With 7 bases removed from V and 3 bases from J, the gap between germline ends came to 10 bases. The CDR3 consists of 12 residues. V is TRBV12-3 or TRBV12-4 and J is TRBJ2-7; D remains ambiguous. Sample: PBMCs. This clonotype was obtained from a woman aged 25-40 years with multiple sclerosis. CDR3 sequence (DNA): TGTGCCAGCACGGACCGTCACTACGAGCAGTACTTC. This sequence encodes CASTDRHYEQYF.